This T cell receptor beta chain was identified during a study of T-cell memory formation after mild COVID-19 (dated by TCRdb to the early 2020s). Regarding the complete study: Most TCR sequence clusters were specific to one of the two donors. Longitudinal TCRalpha and TCRbeta repertoire sequencing tracked T-cell clones expanding and contracting after mild COVID-19 in a couple of donors. Two young, previously healthy adult volunteers, one female and one male, were included in the cohort. What the authors observed across the whole study: Contracting CD4+ clones were found mainly in CM and EM memory subsets, while CD8+ clones were enriched in EMRA. Clones that contracted from day 15 to 85 showed balanced CD4/CD8 phenotypes, whereas a second wave of clones that expanded from day 15 to 37 leaned towards CD4+. SARS-CoV-2 specificity of the second-wave clones peaking on day 37 was not confirmed. Only two mild cases were covered in the study, and larger cohorts including severe cases with pre-infection samples were considered necessary. Some responding clones were detected in pre-infection memory, which suggested that pre-existing cross-reactive memory T cells had joined the SARS-CoV-2 response.

Worth noting for this clonotype: Its antigen target is currently unknown. No base-level quality is on record; no much larger clone is a single base apart.

Ficoll-Paque density gradient centrifugation was the method used to isolate PBMCs. TCRdb names Illumina NovaSeq 6000 as the instrument used. cDNA libraries for TCRalpha and TCRbeta were prepared by 5'RACE using constant-segment primers, with sample barcodes and unique molecular identifiers added. RNA was extracted from every sample with Trizol reagent. Libraries were amplified in two PCR steps, with a second sample barcode and Illumina TruSeq adapters added in the second step. Libraries were sequenced on an Illumina NovaSeq with 2 x 150 bp paired-end reads. Turning to the authors' computational methods: The reads were demultiplexed and collapsed into UMI-guided consensus sequences using migec v1.2.7. With mixcr v2.1.11, UMI consensuses were aligned to TRA and TRB V and J templates and assembled into clonotypes. Expanded or contracted clonotypes were those called significant by both edgeR and NoisET, with noise models trained on biological replicates. For edgeR calls, the thresholds were a false discovery rate-adjusted p below 0.01 and a log2 fold-change of 1. As an exploratory analysis of dynamics, max-normalized trajectories of the 1000 most abundant clonotypes were examined by PCA with hierarchical clustering. The CD4 or CD8 phenotype of responding clones was assigned using the separately sequenced CD4+ and CD8+ repertoires. TCRdb reanalyzed the raw reads on its own, using fastp at Q25 for trimming and MiXCR for clone calling, and kept in-frame beta chains. Every CDR3 protein is listed once, alongside the most common genes and DNA of its rows. The V and J calls and clone size come from TCRdb's table, not from the authors' own analysis. The sample table lists hundreds of thousands of distinct CDR3 sequences, about a fifth of them with a count of one. The ten most abundant clones make up around 12% of the sample.

The material sequenced was PBMCs or a T cell subset sorted from them (not recorded which). The source is an adult woman who had mild COVID-19 (a few samples of this study predate the infection). The sample titles of this study are shuffled in the database, so cell type and time point are left out; the donor was told from shared clones.

In nucleotide form, the sequence is TGTGCCAGCGACAGGGACTCCTACAATGAGCAGTTCTTC. Its amino acids are CASDRDSYNEQFF. This receptor chain uses TRBV6-1 and TRBJ2-1; 7 nucleotides in the junction match TRBD1. Counted from cysteine to phenylalanine, this CDR3 has 13 amino acids. The read is trimmed to its CDR3 DNA, 39 bases read in frame from base 1. According to the germline V gene, CDR1 reads MNHNS and CDR2 reads SASEGT. After removal of 8 bases from V and 0 bases from J, the junction retains 1 base not matched to a gene.